This T cell receptor beta chain was obtained from a study of vaccination effects on CD4 cells after COVID-19. Data came from immunoSEQ multiplex PCR; TCRdb stores just in-frame clones and leaves some out. The data hold 60,000 to 90,000 clones, with about 80% observed a single time. The CDR3 extends over 19 amino acids. Trimming removed 3 bases at V and 0 bases at J, with 21 bases between. Germline CDR1 and CDR2: LNHDA and SQIVND (reference sequence). In regard to this clone: The antigen remains unidentified.

In the ViraFEST assay, antigen-specific CD4+ clonotypes were identified by expansion after peptide-pool stimulation. Following an approximately eleven-day culture, CD4+ T cells were purified. Everyone in the study got two shots of either the BNT162b2 or mRNA-1273 vaccine. This specimen was CD4+ T cells from PBMCs cultured with HCoV-229E spike peptides, taken after COVID-19 vaccination. The receptor comes from a human donor who received a COVID-19 vaccine. The gene calls are TRBV19 and TRBJ2-1; perhaps TRBD1 as D (5 bases). The chain's CDR3 is CASSIHSWAGQSSYNEQFF. CDR3 nucleotide sequence: TGTGCCAGTAGTATTCATTCGTGGGCAGGACAAAGCTCCTACAATGAGCAGTTCTTC. The whole variable domain, remainder taken from reference TRBV19 and TRBJ2-1, is DGGITQSPKYLFRKEGQNVTLSCEQNLNHDAMYWYRQDPGQGLRLIYYSQIVNDFQKGDIAEGYSVSREKKESFPLTVTSAQKNPTAFYLCASSIHSWAGQSSYNEQFFGPGTRLTVL.